This passage covers 5 T cell receptor beta chains from one sample sequenced in a study of cytomegalovirus exposure and HLA in healthy donors. The PCR had 60 Vbeta and 13 Jbeta primers. The method was immunoSEQ multiplex PCR; TCRdb's version includes in-frame clones alone and lacks a portion of them. Of 100,000 to 120,000 clones listed, 12% to 15% are singletons. Sequenced material: PBMCs. The receptors were gathered from a female donor in good health and CMV-seronegative.

The sample holds a few counts of this clone. The V and J genes are TRBV5-1 and TRBJ1-4, with 7 positions matching TRBD1. V was pared by 4 bases and J by 6 bases, with 6 bases of the junction left unmatched. The CDR3 consists of 14 residues. CDR1 and CDR2 (germline): SGHRS, YFSETQ. The CDR3 loop reads CASSLGTAYEKLFF. CDR3 nucleotide sequence: TGCGCCAGCAGCCTCGGGACAGCGTATGAAAAACTGTTTTTT.

The chain links TRBV7-9 to TRBJ2-5; 8 bases line up with TRBD2. V lost 6 bases and J lost 5; bases outside the gene matches: 8. Germline V CDR1 and CDR2: SEHNR, FQNEAQ (reference sequence). The CDR3 is 14 residues long. The DNA for the CDR3 is TGTGCCAGCAGGTCAAGCGGGAGCGGTGAGACCCAGTACTTC. This sequence encodes CASRSSGSGETQYF.

The chain recombines TRBV6-4 with TRBJ2-2, with TRBD2 matching over 7 bases. CDR1 and CDR2 (germline): MRHNA, SNTAGT. The CDR3 is 14 amino acids. The trim removed 2 bases at V and 3 bases at J, leaving 0 bases unmatched. This CDR3 reads CASSDGGDTGELFF. CDR3 in DNA: TGTGCCAGCAGTGACGGGGGGGACACCGGGGAGCTGTTTTTT.

This chain joins TRBV9 and TRBJ2-1; possibly TRBD1 for D (5 bases). The CDR3 has 17 residues. Germline assignment: CDR1 SGDLS and CDR2 YYNGEE. With 1 base removed from V and 0 bases from J, the gap between germline ends came to 14 bases. The CDR3 region is CASSVLGRGVSYNEQFF. The CDR3 DNA reads as TGTGCCAGCAGCGTACTTGGAAGGGGTGTCTCCTACAATGAGCAGTTCTTC. The whole variable domain, filled in from reference TRBV9 and TRBJ2-1, reads DSGVTQTPKHLITATGQRVTLRCSPRSGDLSVYWYQQSLDQGLQFLIQYYNGEERAKGNILERFSAQQFPDLHSELNLSSLELGDSALYFCASSVLGRGVSYNEQFFGPGTRLTVL.

The rearrangement uses TRBV27 and TRBJ2-1; TRBD2 might be the D (5 bases). CDR3 length: 12 residues. CDR1 is MNHEY and CDR2 is SMNVEV in the germline V gene (reference sequence). V lost 6 bases to trimming and J lost 4 bases, with 7 bases between them. The CDR3 nucleotides read TGTGCCAGCAGACGGGGTTACAATGAGCAGTTCTTC. Its translation: CASRRGYNEQFF.